The 29 T cell receptor beta chains below all came from one sample that was sequenced in a study of CD8+ T cells in alopecia areata. Stated treatment: oral pan-JAK inhibitor, 5-10 mg twice daily. RNA was isolated and reverse transcribed to cDNA, the sequencing template. Only in-frame clones appear in the TCRdb table, and some are missing; sequencing was by immunoSEQ multiplex PCR. The sample yields about 190,000 clones, 50% to 60% seen once. Sequencing used CD4+ T cells sorted from blood, obtained at week 4, from a patient treated with tofacitinib. Receptor source: a human donor with alopecia areata.

J is TRBJ1-1 and V is TRBV11-2; no firm D call. Trimming removed 5 bases at V and 5 bases at J, with 12 bases between. The CDR3 spans 13 residues. Germline lookup yields CDR1 SGHAT and CDR2 FQNNGV. The CDR3 DNA reads as TGTGCCAGCAGCACGTTAGGGAGGACTGAAGCTTTCTTT. Translated, it gives CASSTLGRTEAFF.

V usage is TRBV9 and J usage is TRBJ2-7; 9 positions agree with TRBD1. This CDR3 has 16 residues. J lost 2 bases, V lost 0 bases, and 6 bases had no gene match. The germline V gene has CDR1 SGDLS and CDR2 YYNGEE. This chain's CDR3 is CASSVGRGQGPYEQYF. Written as DNA, the CDR3 is TGTGCCAGCAGCGTAGGTCGGGGACAGGGTCCCTACGAGCAGTACTTC. The variable domain in full, completed from reference TRBV9 and TRBJ2-7, reads DSGVTQTPKHLITATGQRVTLRCSPRSGDLSVYWYQQSLDQGLQFLIQYYNGEERAKGNILERFSAQQFPDLHSELNLSSLELGDSALYFCASSVGRGQGPYEQYFGPGTRLTVT.

The CDR3 region has the DNA TGCAGTGCTTCCTCGGTTCCAAAAGCTTTCTTT. It encodes CSASSVPKAFF. The chain is built from TRBV20-1 and TRBJ1-1; D is unclear. The CDR3 length is 11 residues. V was pared by 5 bases and J by 9 bases, with 13 bases between. In germline, CDR1 is DFQATT, CDR2 SNEGSKA (reference sequence).

The rearrangement uses TRBV27 and TRBJ2-3; the D is unclear. Trimming took 5 bases from V and 4 from J, leaving 13 bases between them. CDR1 and CDR2 (germline): MNHEY, SMNVEV (reference sequence). The CDR3 is 14 residues long. CDR3 nucleotides: TGTGCCAGCAGTCTAGTGGGTTTTGCAGATACGCAGTATTTT. This gives the protein CASSLVGFADTQYF.

This clone was detected only a few times. V and J are TRBV25-1 and TRBJ1-5, with D tentatively TRBD1 (6 bases). Germline V CDR1 and CDR2: MGHDK, SYGVNS. This CDR3 comprises 12 residues. The V end was cut by 5 bases, the J end by 9 bases, with 11 bases between. The chain's CDR3 is CASSMGGGPQHF. The CDR3 DNA reads TGTGCCAGCAGTATGGGAGGGGGGCCCCAGCATTTT.

The gene calls are TRBV7-9 and TRBJ2-7; 12 bases are a match to TRBD1. The V gene's germline CDR1 is SEHNR and CDR2 FQNEAQ (reference sequence). V was clipped by 4 bases and J by 6 bases; unmatched bases: 7. The CDR3 length is 15 residues. The CDR3: CASSSRDRGPGEQYF. Written as DNA, the CDR3 is TGTGCCAGCAGCTCCCGGGACAGGGGGCCAGGCGAGCAGTACTTC. Based on the CDR3 plus reference TRBV7-9 and TRBJ2-7, the full variable domain is DTGVSQNPRHKITKRGQNVTFRCDPISEHNRLYWYRQTLGQGPEFLTYFQNEAQLEKSRLLSDRFSAERPKGSFSTLEIQRTEQGDSAMYLCASSSRDRGPGEQYFGPGTRLTVT.

The chain is built from TRBV29-1 and TRBJ2-1, with D perhaps given as TRBD1 or TRBD2 (5 bases each). CDR3 length equals 16 residues. Germline V lookup: CDR1 SQVTM, CDR2 ANQGSEA. V lost 1 base to trimming and J lost 8 bases, with 21 bases between them. CDR3 residues: CSVEARVGTASYEQFF. The CDR3 coding sequence is TGCAGCGTTGAAGCACGGGTCGGGACCGCGTCTTATGAGCAGTTCTTC.

The V gene is TRBV6-1, the J gene TRBJ1-2, with D possibly being TRBD1 (5 bases). V lost 1 base, J lost 7 bases, and 10 bases lay in between. CDR1 is MNHNS and CDR2 is SASEGT in the germline V gene. The CDR3 has 13 amino acids. The CDR3 loop is CASSEGGAGGYTF. CDR3 bases: TGTGCCAGCAGTGAAGGGGGCGCGGGTGGCTACACCTTC.

V and J are TRBV10-3 and TRBJ2-7; 15 bases agree with TRBD2. V lost 4 bases to trimming and J lost 1 base; unmatched junction nucleotides: 2. Germline V gene data show CDR1 as ENHRY and CDR2 as SYGVKD. The CDR3 is 16 residues long. For the CDR3, the DNA is TGTGCCATCAGTGGGACTAGCGGGAGGGATTCCTACGAGCAGTACTTC. The encoded protein is CAISGTSGRDSYEQYF.

This clone was counted only a few times. This chain connects TRBV7-2 to TRBJ2-7; 8 bases align to TRBD2. After removal of 0 bases from V and 8 bases from J, the junction contained 12 bases not matched to a gene. Looked up from germline, CDR1 is SGHTA and CDR2 is FQGNSA. The CDR3 runs 16 residues. The DNA for the CDR3 is TGTGCCAGCAGCTTAGCGTCTAGCGGGCCCCAGAATCAGCAGTACTTC. It specifies CASSLASSGPQNQQYF.

The chain links TRBV28 to TRBJ2-5, with D tentatively TRBD2 (6 bases). Trimming pared 7 bases from V and 3 bases from J, leaving 12 bases between. The CDR3 is 13 residues long. Per the germline V gene, CDR1 is MDHEN and CDR2 is SYDVKM. CDR3 coding DNA: TGTGCCAGCACCCTGGAGGGGAAAGAGACCCAGTACTTC. Amino acids: CASTLEGKETQYF.

V usage is TRBV29-1 and J usage is TRBJ2-1; D not resolved. V was clipped by 5 bases and J by 7 bases, with 15 bases between them. The CDR3 is 13 residues long. Germline V gene lookup returns CDR1 SQVTM and CDR2 ANQGSEA. The DNA of the CDR3 is TGCAGCGTTATCCGGTTCCTAGGAAATGAGCAGTTCTTC. Its translation is CSVIRFLGNEQFF.

This chain joins TRBV9 and TRBJ2-3; D call uncertain. Trimming stripped 0 bases from V and 0 bases from J, with 8 bases between. From germline, CDR1 is SGDLS and CDR2 YYNGEE. The CDR3 loop spans 15 amino acids. The CDR3 DNA reads as TGTGCCAGCAGCGTAGGTGCCGTCAGCACAGATACGCAGTATTTT. This sequence encodes CASSVGAVSTDTQYF.

The chain links TRBV30 to TRBJ1-1; D not resolved. This CDR3 region has 12 residues. Germline V gives CDR1 GTSNPN, CDR2 SVGIG (reference sequence). V dropped 2 bases and J dropped 8 bases, with 12 bases sitting between them. The CDR3 is CAWSKRPGEAFF. Written as DNA, the CDR3 is TGTGCCTGGAGTAAGCGGCCCGGGGAAGCTTTCTTT.

This clone was picked up many times. CDR3 sequence: CASSDLTSGRSDTQYF. The CDR3 DNA reads TGCGCCAGCAGTGACCTGACTAGCGGGAGGTCAGATACGCAGTATTTT. The chain couples TRBV10-1 to TRBJ2-3, with 13 positions matching TRBD2. The germline gives CDR1 WNHNN, CDR2 SYGVQD (reference sequence). The CDR3 contains 16 residues. The V gene end was trimmed by 3 bases and the J gene end by 4 bases; junction bases not matched to a gene: 4.

The chain employs TRBV29-1 and TRBJ2-1, with a tentative D call TRBD2 (5 bases). Germline loops: CDR1 SQVTM, CDR2 ANQGSEA. This CDR3 is 14 amino acids long. The germline V and J ends were trimmed by 4 bases and 0 bases, with 10 bases remaining between them. The CDR3 DNA follows: TGCAGCGTTGGCGGACTGACCTCCTACAATGAGCAGTTCTTC. Translation: CSVGGLTSYNEQFF.

The V call is TRBV2, the J call TRBJ1-1, with D possibly matching TRBD1 (5 bases). V lost 5 bases and J 4 bases, leaving 11 bases between the germline ends. This CDR3 region has 13 residues. CDR1 and CDR2 from the germline V gene are SNHLY and FYNNEI. The CDR3 loop reads CASSRERGTEAFF. CDR3 DNA: TGTGCCAGCAGTAGGGAGAGGGGCACTGAAGCTTTCTTT. Full variable domain (rest looked up from reference TRBV2 and TRBJ1-1): EPEVTQTPSHQVTQMGQEVILRCVPISNHLYFYWYRQILGQKVEFLVSFYNNEISEKSEIFDDQFSVERPDGSNFTLKIRSTKLEDSAMYFCASSRERGTEAFFGQGTRLTVV.

The rearrangement uses TRBV4-2 and TRBJ2-6; tentative D call: TRBD2 (5 bases). Trimming took off 0 bases at V and 4 bases at J, with 13 bases between the two ends. Germline values: CDR1 LGHNA, CDR2 YNFKEQ. The CDR3 is 17 amino acids. CDR3 sequence: CASSQEERPLGANVLTF. The CDR3 DNA sequence: TGTGCCAGCAGCCAAGAGGAGCGGCCCTTGGGGGCCAACGTCCTGACTTTC.

In its sample, this clone was seen a few times. This rearrangement joins TRBV29-1 to TRBJ2-5, with D tentatively TRBD1 (6 bases). V lost 7 bases and J 2 bases, leaving 8 bases between the germline ends. The CDR3 runs to 11 residues. The germline V gene encodes CDR1 SQVTM and CDR2 ANQGSEA. The CDR3 bases are TGCAGCGCAGGACAGCAAGAGACCCAGTACTTC. Translation gives CSAGQQETQYF.

This sequence joins TRBV18 and TRBJ1-4, with unresolved D. This CDR3 is 13 amino acids long. Germline V CDR1 and CDR2: KGHSH, LQKENI. V shed 2 bases and J shed 5 bases, with 6 bases lying between them. The DNA of the CDR3 is TGTGCCAGCTCACCAGCCAGAAATGAAAAACTGTTTTTT. This codes for CASSPARNEKLFF. The full variable domain, rest sourced from reference TRBV18 and TRBJ1-4, is NAGVMQNPRHLVRRRGQEARLRCSPMKGHSHVYWYRQLPEEGLKFMVYLQKENIIDESGMPKERFSAEFPKEGPSILRIQQVVRGDSAAYFCASSPARNEKLFFGSGTQLSVL.

This chain joins TRBV27 and TRBJ2-7; D remains unclear. The V and J ends lost 8 bases and 0 bases respectively, with 14 bases between them. CDR1 is MNHEY and CDR2 is SMNVEV in the germline V gene (reference sequence). This CDR3 has 14 amino acids. This CDR3 is CASAPGLTSYEQYF. The CDR3 nucleotides are TGTGCCAGCGCCCCCGGCCTGACCTCCTACGAGCAGTACTTC.

This chain connects TRBV4-2 to TRBJ1-5; the D is unclear. The germline CDR1 and CDR2 sequences are LGHNA and YNFKEQ. V dropped 4 bases and J dropped 3 bases, with 13 bases sitting between them. The CDR3 runs to 15 residues. The CDR3 sequence is CASSRTDGNNQPQHF. The CDR3 DNA reads TGTGCCAGCAGCCGGACCGACGGAAACAATCAGCCCCAGCATTTT.

The V call is TRBV9, the J call TRBJ2-1, with TRBD1 as a possible D gene (7 bases). CDR1 is SGDLS, CDR2 YYNGEE, per germline. Trimming cost V 0 bases and J 8 bases, with 12 bases left between them. The CDR3 extends over 14 amino acids. The CDR3 sequence: CASSVVQGGDEQFF. The CDR3, as DNA: TGTGCCAGCAGCGTAGTCCAGGGGGGCGATGAGCAGTTCTTC.

V and J are TRBV15 and TRBJ2-6; D unclear. The length of the CDR3 is 15 residues. Germline CDR1 reads LNHNV; CDR2 reads YYDKDF (reference sequence). V lost 3 bases and J lost 0, with 6 bases in between. For the CDR3, the DNA is TGTGCCACCAGCAGGTTCGACTCTGGGGCCAACGTCCTGACTTTC. It translates to CATSRFDSGANVLTF.

V usage is TRBV29-1 and J usage is TRBJ2-4, with D perhaps assigned TRBD1 or TRBD2 (5 bases each). The CDR3 is made up of 15 amino acids. V lost 1 base to trimming and J lost 6 bases, with 16 bases between them. Germline CDR1 reads SQVTM; CDR2 reads ANQGSEA. CDR3 loop: CSVEVGHPGGNIQYF. CDR3 in DNA: TGCAGCGTTGAAGTAGGCCACCCTGGGGGAAACATTCAGTACTTC.

The V gene is TRBV5-1, the J gene TRBJ2-7; 8 nucleotides align to TRBD2. The J segment lost 2 bases and the V segment lost 0 bases, leaving 4 bases of the junction unmatched. Germline loops: CDR1 SGHRS, CDR2 YFSETQ. This CDR3 has 15 amino acids. CDR3 protein: CASSLVSGGAYEQYF. The CDR3 coding sequence is TGCGCCAGCAGCTTGGTGAGCGGGGGTGCCTACGAGCAGTACTTC.

This clone was observed a few times. The CDR3 sequence is CASSSWGLYTDTQYF. Here the CDR3 DNA reads TGTGCCAGCAGCTCATGGGGGCTGTACACAGATACGCAGTATTTT. This sequence joins TRBV7-3 and TRBJ2-3; D perhaps matches TRBD1 (6 bases). The CDR3 loop spans 15 amino acids. Germline V lookup: CDR1 SGHTA, CDR2 FQGTGA. Trimming shortened V by 4 bases and J by 2 bases, and 13 bases separated the two germline ends.

CDR3 in amino acids: CASLRDRGYEQYF. DNA for the CDR3: TGTGCCTCGCTACGGGACAGGGGCTACGAGCAGTACTTC. This chain connects TRBV30 to TRBJ2-7; 10 bases line up with TRBD1. Germline CDR1 is GTSNPN and CDR2 is SVGIG (reference sequence). The CDR3 sequence is 13 residues long. With V trimmed by 7 bases and J by 3 bases, 6 bases remained unmatched.

The gene calls are TRBV27 and TRBJ2-1, with D unresolved. Trimming took 4 bases from V and 5 from J, leaving 9 bases between them. CDR1 and CDR2 (germline): MNHEY, SMNVEV (reference sequence). The CDR3 extends over 13 amino acids. The CDR3 reads CASSWATNNEQFF. CDR3 DNA sequence: TGTGCCAGCAGTTGGGCCACTAACAATGAGCAGTTCTTC.